The rows below give T cell receptor beta chains drawn from one sample of a study of blood T cells in healthy people across ages. One entry per CDR3 protein, called by TCRdb with MiXCR from the 5' RACE reads. The data show about 320,000 distinct CDR3 sequences, 27% seen once. Source material: blood. The origin of the receptors is a woman in her seventies in good health. CDR3s include the opening cysteine and the closing phenylalanine or tryptophan. D genes are given only for firm matches. Clone sizes are given selectively: once, few, many, or a class where the clone is expanded.

>TRBD1|TRBV28|TRBJ1-5|NA
TGTGCCAGCAGACCGACAGGGGCAGGAAATCAGCCCCAGCATTTT
CASRPTGAGNQPQHF
>TRBD1|TRBV28|TRBJ2-5|once
TGTGCCAGCAGCCCCGGGGACAGGGGGCGGGAGACCCAGTACTTC
CASSPGDRGRETQYF
>TRBD2|TRBV6-1|TRBJ2-1|few
TGTGCCAGCAGGATGGGACTAGCGGGAGGTCCGAGCTCCTACAATGAGCAGTTCTTC
CASRMGLAGGPSSYNEQFF
>NA|TRBV15|TRBJ2-5|few
TGTGCCACCAGCAGACCCGGGACTTCTCAAGAGACCCAGTACTTC
CATSRPGTSQETQYF
>TRBD2|TRBV10-3|TRBJ2-7|few
TGTGCCATCAGTGGGACCGGGACTAGCGGGTCCTACGAGCAGTACTTC
CAISGTGTSGSYEQYF
>TRBD2|TRBV7-8|TRBJ2-7|few
TGTGTCAGCAGCTTAGTTCTAGCGGGAGGATCTCTGCTCTACGAGCAGTACTTC
CVSSLVLAGGSLLYEQYF
>NA|TRBV28|TRBJ1-2|NA
TGTGCCAGCAGTTTGGGTGGAACCGCTAACTATGGCTACACCTTC
CASSLGGTANYGYTF
>NA|TRBV29-1|TRBJ1-1|NA
TGCAGCGTTGAGGGTGCGCTGAGGAACACTGAAGCTTTCTTT
CSVEGALRNTEAFF
>NA|TRBV7-2|TRBJ1-5|few
TGTGCCAGCAGCCGGGACGTCTTTAGCAATCAGCCCCAGCATTTT
CASSRDVFSNQPQHF
>NA|TRBV29-1|TRBJ2-1|many
TGCAGCGTTGAACTGGACAGCGTATACTCCTACAATGAGCAGTTCTTC
CSVELDSVYSYNEQFF
>NA|TRBV20-1|TRBJ2-1|NA
TGCAGTGCTCTTCGGATAGGTGAGCAGTTCTTC
CSALRIGEQFF
>TRBD1|TRBV27|TRBJ2-1|NA
TGTGCCAGCAGTTTAAGCGGGACAGGGAATGAGCAGTTCTTC
CASSLSGTGNEQFF
>TRBD1|TRBV2|TRBJ2-7|NA
TGTGCCAGCAGCAGGACAGGGTTCGACGAGCAGTACTTC
CASSRTGFDEQYF
>NA|TRBV12-3/TRBV12-4|TRBJ1-3|NA
TGTGCCAGCAGTGGCTCTGGAAACACCATATATTTT
CASSGSGNTIYF
>NA|TRBV4-1|TRBJ1-4|few
TGCGCCAGCAGCCAAGATCGGCCACAGCCGACCGGTAATGAAAAACTGTTTTTT
CASSQDRPQPTGNEKLFF
>NA|TRBV12-3/TRBV12-4|TRBJ2-1|NA
TGTGCCAGCAGCCGTAGGGGGACAGAGCAGTTCTTC
CASSRRGTEQFF